This entry lists 23 T cell receptor beta chains sequenced from one sample in a study of blood T cell repertoires in COVID-19. Sequenced by immunoSEQ multiplex PCR; TCRdb stores in-frame clones only, minus some. The sample carries 450,000 or so clones, around 89% recorded once. Material for sequencing was peripheral blood. Receptor source: a woman aged 40 to 55 with COVID-19, enrolled during active disease.

The sample holds a few counts of this clone. The V and J genes are TRBV27 and TRBJ1-5, with D perhaps TRBD1 (6 bases). V shed 2 bases and J shed 4 bases, with 12 bases lying between them. The germline CDR1 and CDR2 sequences are MNHEY and SMNVEV (reference sequence). CDR3 length: 15 residues. DNA for the CDR3: TGTGCCAGCAGTTTAGACGGGGGGCGGAATCAGCCCCAGCATTTT. The encoded protein is CASSLDGGRNQPQHF.

J is TRBJ1-1 and V is TRBV5-4; 7 nucleotides match TRBD1. CDR1 is SGHNT and CDR2 is YYREEE in the germline V gene (reference sequence). Trimming removed 4 bases from V and 0 bases from J; junction bases left unmatched: 6. The CDR3 spans 15 residues. CDR3 coding DNA: TGTGCCAGCAGCAAGAACCAGGGGGTGAACACTGAAGCTTTCTTT. Protein: CASSKNQGVNTEAFF.

The CDR3 here is CASSMTGSVDTIYF. CDR3 nucleotides: TGTGCCAGCAGCATGACAGGGAGTGTGGACACCATATATTTT. J is TRBJ1-3 and V is TRBV5-6; 7 nucleotides agree with TRBD1. CDR3 size: 14 residues. Germline CDR1 is SGHDT and CDR2 is YYEEEE. The V and J ends lost 4 bases and 8 bases, in that order; junction bases with no gene match: 9.

The V call is TRBV19, the J call TRBJ1-5; 9 positions match TRBD1. V shed 5 bases and J 0 bases; nucleotides not matched to a gene: 11. Per germline, CDR1 LNHDA and CDR2 SQIVND (reference sequence). The CDR3 length is 18 residues. Here the CDR3 DNA reads TGTGCCAGTAGTCCCCGGGCTGACAGGGGGTATAGCAATCAGCCCCAGCATTTT. Its protein product is CASSPRADRGYSNQPQHF.

This clone was detected only a few times. The V and J genes are TRBV7-3 and TRBJ2-7; 11 nucleotides match TRBD2. Germline V gives CDR1 SGHTA, CDR2 FQGTGA. The CDR3 covers 15 residues. The junction had 7 bases not matched to a gene; V was cut back by 5 bases and J by 4 bases. CDR3 sequence reads: CASSLTSGSGYEQYF. CDR3 nucleotides: TGTGCCAGCAGCCTTACTAGCGGGAGTGGGTACGAGCAGTACTTC.

V gene TRBV27 combines with J gene TRBJ2-1, with 8 bases identical to TRBD2. This CDR3 is 18 amino acids long. Germline V gene data show CDR1 as MNHEY and CDR2 as SMNVEV (reference sequence). V was pared by 2 bases and J by 8 bases, with 17 bases of the junction left unmatched. The CDR3 DNA sequence: TGTGCCAGCAGTTTACCAAGCGGGAGAGCCATAGACATCGATGAGCAGTTCTTC. It yields the protein CASSLPSGRAIDIDEQFF.

This chain uses TRBV6-2 or TRBV6-3 with TRBJ2-7; a weak D match, TRBD2 (6 bases). Trimming cost V 0 bases and J 2 bases, with 11 bases left between them. There are 15 residues in the CDR3. The germline gives CDR1 MNHEY, CDR2 SVGEGT. CDR3 in amino acids: CASSYSGGGTYEQYF. CDR3 nucleotides: TGTGCCAGCAGTTACTCGGGCGGCGGGACCTACGAGCAGTACTTC.

J is TRBJ2-3 and V is TRBV2; D perhaps matches TRBD1 (6 bases). Germline V gene data show CDR1 as SNHLY and CDR2 as FYNNEI. This CDR3 has 12 amino acids. Trimming removed 4 bases at V and 5 bases at J, with 7 bases between. In DNA form, the CDR3 reads TGTGCCAGCAGTGTAGGGGGAGATACGCAGTATTTT. Encoded protein: CASSVGGDTQYF.

The chain employs TRBV5-1 and TRBJ2-5, with 14 bases aligning to TRBD2. V lost 3 bases, J lost 5 bases, and 9 bases stayed unmatched. The CDR3 length is 17 residues. Per germline, CDR1 SGHRS and CDR2 YFSETQ. CDR3 sequence reads: CASSSGLAGARRETQYF. DNA for the CDR3: TGCGCCAGCAGCTCGGGACTAGCGGGGGCCCGCCGGGAGACCCAGTACTTC.

The rearrangement links TRBV7-9 to TRBJ1-1, with unresolved D. The germline V and J ends were trimmed by 1 base and 6 bases, with 6 bases remaining between them. Germline CDR1 SEHNR, CDR2 FQNEAQ (reference sequence). This CDR3 comprises 12 residues. The CDR3 spells CASSLDLSEAFF. DNA for the CDR3: TGTGCCAGCAGCTTAGATCTTTCTGAAGCTTTCTTT.

The CDR3 loop reads CASSQDGGYEQYF. DNA for the CDR3: TGCGCCAGCAGCCAAGACGGCGGCTACGAGCAGTACTTC. This sequence joins TRBV4-1 and TRBJ2-7; D unclear. This CDR3 has 13 residues. V was pared by 0 bases and J by 3 bases, with 6 bases between. Germline loops: CDR1 MGHRA, CDR2 YSYEKL.

This sequence joins TRBV19 and TRBJ1-2; D is perhaps TRBD1 (6 bases). Trimming removed 3 bases from V and 8 bases from J, with 13 bases in between. Germline assignment: CDR1 LNHDA and CDR2 SQIVND (reference sequence). The CDR3 covers 13 residues. The CDR3 nucleotides read TGTGCCAGTAGTATCACAGGGTCTCGCGGCTACACCTTC. Translating it yields CASSITGSRGYTF.

The V and J genes are TRBV11-2 and TRBJ1-6, with TRBD1 matching over 8 bases. The V gene end was trimmed by 5 bases and the J gene end by 1 base; junction bases not matched to a gene: 10. The length of the CDR3 is 18 residues. The V gene's germline CDR1 is SGHAT and CDR2 FQNNGV. The DNA of the CDR3 is TGTGCCAGCAGCCCTACCCGACAGGGGAGATCCTATAATTCACCCCTCCACTTT. It translates to CASSPTRQGRSYNSPLHF.

The rearrangement uses TRBV27 and TRBJ1-3; D gene uncertain. The CDR3 sequence is 17 residues long. Trimming pared 0 bases from V and 2 bases from J, leaving 14 bases between. CDR1 is MNHEY, CDR2 SMNVEV, per germline (reference sequence). The CDR3 sequence is CASSLSPFPEAGNTIYF. CDR3 nucleotides: TGTGCCAGCAGTTTATCCCCCTTTCCGGAGGCTGGAAACACCATATATTTT.

The J gene is TRBJ2-1, the V gene TRBV11-2; 12 bases agree with TRBD2. V shed 4 bases, J shed 9 bases, and the junction held 4 bases outside the gene matches. Germline values: CDR1 SGHAT, CDR2 FQNNGV. This CDR3 has 14 residues. The CDR3 region has the DNA TGTGCCAGCAGCTCTAGCGGGAGGGCCTTTGAGCAGTTCTTC. Translated, it gives CASSSSGRAFEQFF.

In this sample, this clone turned up many times. The J gene is TRBJ2-1, the V gene TRBV29-1; the match to TRBD2 covers 10 bases. CDR1 and CDR2 from the germline V gene are SQVTM and ANQGSEA. The CDR3 covers 13 residues. Trimming took 8 bases from V and 4 from J; bases not matched to a gene: 5. CDR3 DNA: TGCAGCATCGGACTAGCGGATTACAATGAGCAGTTCTTC. Translating gives CSIGLADYNEQFF.

The chain couples TRBV6-2 or TRBV6-3 to TRBJ2-1; 7 positions agree with TRBD1. The trim removed 5 bases at V and 5 bases at J, leaving 6 bases unmatched. CDR3 length: 14 amino acids. CDR1 MNHEY and CDR2 SVGEGT come from the germline V gene. DNA of the CDR3: TGTGCCAGCAGTATGCGAACAGGGGACAATGAGCAGTTCTTC. This encodes CASSMRTGDNEQFF.

This chain connects TRBV27 to TRBJ1-2, with a tentative D call TRBD1 (6 bases). The CDR3 spans 15 residues. Germline V CDR1 and CDR2: MNHEY, SMNVEV (reference sequence). V shed 0 bases and J shed 8 bases, with 16 bases lying between them. The CDR3 nucleotides are TGTGCCAGCAGTTTATCGGCTACAGGGTCCCGAGGCTACACCTTC. This sequence encodes CASSLSATGSRGYTF.

The chain uses TRBV27 and TRBJ1-1; no firm D call. The CDR3 spans 16 residues. Trimming cost V 5 bases and J 0 bases, with 16 bases left between them. CDR1 MNHEY and CDR2 SMNVEV come from the germline V gene (reference sequence). Written as DNA, the CDR3 is TGTGCCAGCAGTCCCCGAAGACACGGTTTGAACACTGAAGCTTTCTTT. It specifies CASSPRRHGLNTEAFF.

This chain links TRBV9 with TRBJ1-4, with TRBD1 matching 8 bases. Unmatched junction bases numbered 3, after V lost 0 bases and J lost 8 bases. There are 14 residues in the CDR3. Germline CDR1 is SGDLS and CDR2 is YYNGEE. The CDR3 nucleotides are TGTGCCAGCAGCGTAGGACAGGGGAAGGAAAAACTGTTTTTT. It specifies CASSVGQGKEKLFF.

The chain recombines TRBV7-2 with TRBJ1-5; 10 bases match TRBD1. Losses at the gene ends were 6 bases for V and 1 base for J; bases not matched to a gene: 9. Germline assignment: CDR1 SGHTA and CDR2 FQGNSA. The length of the CDR3 is 17 residues. For the CDR3, the DNA is TGTGCCAGCAGTGGGGGACAGGGGTACGGGAGCAATCAGCCCCAGCATTTT. This translates into CASSGGQGYGSNQPQHF. Based on the CDR3 plus reference TRBV7-2 and TRBJ1-5, the full variable domain is GAGVSQSPSNKVTEKGKDVELRCDPISGHTALYWYRQSLGQGLEFLIYFQGNSAPDKSGLPSDRFSAERTGGSVSTLTIQRTQQEDSAVYLCASSGGQGYGSNQPQHFGDGTRLSIL.

The chain carries TRBV19 and TRBJ2-1; D may be TRBD2 (6 bases). Germline CDR1 is LNHDA and CDR2 is SQIVND (reference sequence). Deletions cut 3 bases from V and 9 bases from J, with 12 bases between. There are 13 residues in the CDR3. The CDR3: CASSIGGTAEQFF. Here the CDR3 DNA reads TGTGCCAGTAGTATTGGCGGGACGGCTGAGCAGTTCTTC.

The chain joins TRBV2 to TRBJ1-5; D might be TRBD1 (6 bases). Trimming shortened V by 6 bases and J by 6 bases, and 15 bases separated the two germline ends. Germline loops: CDR1 SNHLY, CDR2 FYNNEI. The CDR3 totals 14 residues. DNA of the CDR3: TGTGCCAGCAGACCGACAGGTGGTGGTCAGCCCCAGCATTTT. Its translation: CASRPTGGGQPQHF.